The 23 T cell receptor beta chains reported below all come from one sample, sequenced in a study of cytomegalovirus exposure and HLA in healthy donors. Primers: 60 Vbeta forward and 13 Jbeta reverse. The protocol was immunoSEQ multiplex PCR, while the TCRdb copy is restricted to in-frame clones and leaves out a portion. The table records approximately 120,000 clones, approximately 80% of them present only once. The sequencing sample was made of PBMCs. The origin of the receptors is a woman aged 30 to 39 in good health and CMV-seronegative.

This clone was counted between two and nine times. This sequence joins TRBV4-3 and TRBJ2-3, with D maybe TRBD2 (6 bases). Trimming removed 4 bases from V and 5 bases from J, with 19 bases in between. Germline V gene sequence: CDR1 LGHNA, CDR2 YSLEER. CDR3 length equals 16 residues. The CDR3 DNA reads TGCGCCAGCAGCCCGACTAGGAACCGGGCGGGAGATACGCAGTATTTT. Translation gives CASSPTRNRAGDTQYF.

This sequence joins TRBV6-1 and TRBJ1-6; 12 bases fit TRBD1. The CDR3 covers 15 residues. With 5 bases clipped from V and 8 bases from J, the junction kept 4 bases outside the gene matches. CDR1 and CDR2 from the germline V gene are MNHNS and SASEGT. This chain's CDR3 is CASSPGTGGYSPLHF. The CDR3 coding sequence is TGTGCCAGCAGTCCCGGGACAGGGGGCTATTCACCCCTCCACTTT.

The chain couples TRBV6-5 to TRBJ1-3; 8 bases line up with TRBD1. The V and J ends lost 2 bases and 0 bases, in that order; junction bases with no gene match: 3. Germline V gene sequence: CDR1 MNHEY, CDR2 SVGAGI. The CDR3 consists of 16 residues. The CDR3 sequence is CASSYQGQGSGNTIYF. CDR3 DNA sequence: TGTGCCAGCAGTTACCAAGGACAGGGCTCTGGAAACACCATATATTTT.

The J gene is TRBJ2-3, the V gene TRBV11-1, with TRBD2 matching 8 bases. This CDR3 region has 14 residues. The trim removed 3 bases at V and 10 bases at J, leaving 9 bases unmatched. The germline gives CDR1 SGHAT, CDR2 FQDESV (reference sequence). The CDR3 loop is CASSFPSGSLSQYF. CDR3 coding DNA: TGTGCCAGCAGCTTTCCCAGCGGGAGTCTCTCGCAGTATTTT. Drawing the rest from reference TRBV11-1 and TRBJ2-3, the complete variable domain is EAEVAQSPRYKITEKSQAVAFWCDPISGHATLYWYRQILGQGPELLVQFQDESVVDDSQLPKDRFSAERLKGVDSTLKIQPAELGDSAMYLCASSFPSGSLSQYFGPGTRLTVL.

The chain links TRBV11-3 to TRBJ2-3; no firm D call. This CDR3 spans 16 amino acids. The V gene lost 2 bases and the J gene lost 1 base, with 13 bases spanning the gap. CDR1 is SGHNT and CDR2 is YENEEA in the germline V gene. CDR3 DNA: TGTGCCAGCAGCTTAAGCACAGTGCAAGGCACAGATACGCAGTATTTT. Protein product: CASSLSTVQGTDTQYF.

This clone has more than one count but fewer than ten. The chain uses TRBV11-2 and TRBJ1-1; no reliable D call. V was trimmed by 3 bases and J by 6 bases, leaving 11 bases between them. The CDR3 has 13 residues. Germline V gene lookup returns CDR1 SGHAT and CDR2 FQNNGV. The CDR3 loop reads CASSLTTGSEAFF. The CDR3 DNA is TGTGCCAGCAGCTTGACGACCGGGTCTGAAGCTTTCTTT.

This clone appeared a single time. The chain is built from TRBV5-6 and TRBJ1-2; weak D call: TRBD1 (5 bases). Germline loops: CDR1 SGHDT, CDR2 YYEEEE. CDR3 size: 12 residues. Trimming removed 2 bases at V and 3 bases at J, with 5 bases between. The CDR3 loop is CASSFRDYGYTF. The CDR3 region has the DNA TGTGCCAGCAGCTTCAGGGACTATGGCTACACCTTC.

V usage is TRBV5-4 and J usage is TRBJ2-7; 12 bases are a match to TRBD1. V lost 4 bases and J lost 5; bases outside the gene matches: 4. Germline CDR1 is SGHNT and CDR2 is YYREEE (reference sequence). The CDR3 runs 14 residues. The CDR3 sequence: CASSQGTGGHEQYF. As DNA, the CDR3 is TGTGCCAGCAGCCAAGGGACAGGGGGCCACGAGCAGTACTTC. The whole variable domain, filled in from reference TRBV5-4 and TRBJ2-7, reads ETGVTQSPTHLIKTRGQQVTLRCSSQSGHNTVSWYQQALGQGPQFIFQYYREEENGRGNFPPRFSGLQFPNYSSELNVNALELDDSALYLCASSQGTGGHEQYFGPGTRLTVT.

V gene TRBV7-9 combines with J gene TRBJ1-2; perhaps TRBD1 as D (5 bases). This CDR3 contains 14 residues. Germline CDR1 and CDR2: SEHNR and FQNEAQ (reference sequence). V lost 7 bases to trimming and J lost 2 bases, with 14 bases between them. The CDR3 coding sequence is TGTGCCAGCATCCCTGGGGGGACCAACTATGGCTACACCTTC. It specifies CASIPGGTNYGYTF.

The rearrangement links TRBV10-3 to TRBJ2-2, with 16 bases lining up with TRBD2. Germline assignment: CDR1 ENHRY and CDR2 SYGVKD. After removal of 7 bases from V and 4 bases from J, the junction contained 6 bases not matched to a gene. This CDR3 spans 17 amino acids. The CDR3, as DNA: TGTGCCATCACCCAGGGACTAGCGGGAGGGGGCACCGGGGAGCTGTTTTTT. Amino acid sequence: CAITQGLAGGGTGELFF.

The chain joins TRBV6-5 to TRBJ2-3; D is perhaps TRBD2 (5 bases). Germline CDR1 MNHEY, CDR2 SVGAGI. Trimming removed 8 bases from V and 3 bases from J, with 12 bases in between. The CDR3 sequence is 13 residues long. CDR3 coding DNA: TGTGCCAGCGTTAATCTAGCAACAGATACGCAGTATTTT. Encoded protein: CASVNLATDTQYF.

In nucleotides, the CDR3 is TGTGCCAGCAGCTTCGGTCCAGGGCGAACTGAAGCTTTCTTT. It translates to CASSFGPGRTEAFF. The chain is built from TRBV7-9 and TRBJ1-1; tentative D call: TRBD1 (5 bases). V was clipped by 3 bases and J by 5 bases, with 13 bases between them. From germline, CDR1 is SEHNR and CDR2 FQNEAQ (reference sequence). This CDR3 contains 14 residues.

CDR3: CASSPVQVGTEAFF. CDR3 nucleotides: TGTGCCAGCAGCCCCGTCCAGGTGGGCACTGAAGCTTTCTTT. The chain combines TRBV7-3 with TRBJ1-1, with D hard to call. This CDR3 contains 14 residues. Germline CDR1 reads SGHTA; CDR2 reads FQGTGA. V shed 5 bases and J shed 4 bases, with 14 bases lying between them. The whole variable domain, remainder taken from reference TRBV7-3 and TRBJ1-1, is GAGVSQTPSNKVTEKGKYVELRCDPISGHTALYWYRQSLGQGPEFLIYFQGTGAADDSGLPNDRFFAVRPEGSVSTLKIQRTERGDSAVYLCASSPVQVGTEAFFGQGTRLTVV.

The V and J genes are TRBV18 and TRBJ1-1, with D unresolved. From germline, CDR1 is KGHSH and CDR2 LQKENI. The CDR3 length is 14 residues. The ends were cut back, 1 base at V and 0 bases at J, with 6 bases in the middle. The CDR3 reads CASSPRRMNTEAFF. In DNA, the CDR3 is TGTGCCAGCTCACCACGGAGGATGAACACTGAAGCTTTCTTT.

Written as DNA, the CDR3 is TGCGCCAGCAGCCAAGAATTACAGGCCACCGGGGAGCTGTTTTTT. Its translation is CASSQELQATGELFF. V is TRBV4-1 and J is TRBJ2-2; maybe TRBD1 (5 bases). CDR3 length equals 15 residues. The germline V gene encodes CDR1 MGHRA and CDR2 YSYEKL. Between the trimmed V and J ends, which lost 0 bases and 4 bases, there was a span of 9 bases.

About this clone itself: One end of the junction is discordant with germline, which a read error may explain. The chain is built from TRBV7-9 and TRBJ2-7; a weak D match, TRBD1 (6 bases). The CDR3 extends over 18 amino acids. Germline assignment: CDR1 SEHNR and CDR2 FQNEAQ (reference sequence). CDR3 loop: CSSSSTEVEAGEGYEQYF. CDR3 nucleotide sequence: TGTTCCAGCAGCTCCACTGAAGTCGAGGCAGGGGAAGGTTACGAGCAGTACTTC.

The rearrangement links TRBV19 to TRBJ2-7; a possible D gene is TRBD1 (6 bases). CDR1 is LNHDA and CDR2 is SQIVND in the germline V gene (reference sequence). This CDR3 contains 15 residues. V was pared by 1 base and J by 4 bases, with 14 bases between. In DNA form, the CDR3 reads TGTGCCAGTAGTATAGCAACAGGGAAAATTTACGAGCAGTACTTC. Its translation: CASSIATGKIYEQYF.

The rearrangement uses TRBV7-6 and TRBJ2-1; 9 nucleotides align to TRBD2. The germline gives CDR1 SGHVS, CDR2 FNYEAQ. This CDR3 spans 18 amino acids. V trimming: 5 bases; J trimming: 0 bases; junction bases outside the gene matches: 11. CDR3 residues: CASSLAASGTSSYNEQFF. The CDR3 coding sequence is TGTGCCAGCAGCCTGGCGGCTAGCGGGACCAGCTCCTACAATGAGCAGTTCTTC. The whole variable domain, filled in from reference TRBV7-6 and TRBJ2-1, reads GAGVSQSPRYKVTKRGQDVALRCDPISGHVSLYWYRQALGQGPEFLTYFNYEAQQDKSGLPNDRFSAERPEGSISTLTIQRTEQRDSAMYRCASSLAASGTSSYNEQFFGPGTRLTVL.

This clone is a singleton in its sample. The genes are TRBV4-3 and TRBJ2-1; D uncertain. Germline CDR1 reads LGHNA; CDR2 reads YSLEER. Trimming pared 4 bases from V and 0 bases from J, leaving 16 bases between. The CDR3 length is 17 residues. CDR3 nucleotides: TGCGCCAGCAGCCTCCTCCTCTCCGTGAGCTCCTACAATGAGCAGTTCTTC. Translated, it gives CASSLLLSVSSYNEQFF.

The J gene is TRBJ2-3, the V gene TRBV7-3; D may be TRBD2 (6 bases). CDR1 and CDR2 (germline): SGHTA, FQGTGA. The CDR3 loop spans 13 amino acids. V lost 4 bases and J lost 6, with 11 bases in between. The CDR3 region is CASSSRETDTQYF. CDR3 in DNA: TGTGCCAGCAGCTCCCGGGAGACGGATACGCAGTATTTT.

V is TRBV6-5 and J is TRBJ1-2; 9 positions agree with TRBD1. Germline V gene data show CDR1 as MNHEY and CDR2 as SVGAGI. The CDR3 is made up of 13 amino acids. Germline trimming cut 6 bases from V and 8 bases from J; bases unmatched to any gene: 7. The CDR3 here is CASRKTGGFGYTF. DNA of the CDR3: TGTGCCAGCAGGAAGACAGGGGGTTTCGGCTACACCTTC.

The chain is built from TRBV5-1 and TRBJ2-7; D is uncertain. V lost 0 bases, J lost 1 base, and 8 bases lay in between. Per the germline V gene, CDR1 is SGHRS and CDR2 is YFSETQ. The CDR3 is 14 residues long. The CDR3 is CASSLDPSSYEQYF. CDR3 coding DNA: TGCGCCAGCAGCTTGGATCCTAGTTCCTACGAGCAGTACTTC. Drawing the rest from reference TRBV5-1 and TRBJ2-7, the complete variable domain is KAGVTQTPRYLIKTRGQQVTLSCSPISGHRSVSWYQQTPGQGLQFLFEYFSETQRNKGNFPGRFSGRQFSNSRSEMNVSTLELGDSALYLCASSLDPSSYEQYFGPGTRLTVT.

The chain has TRBV18 and TRBJ2-1, with 7 bases matching TRBD2. The CDR3 contains 15 residues. Trimming took 3 bases from V and 0 from J; bases not matched to a gene: 2. Germline lookup yields CDR1 KGHSH and CDR2 LQKENI. This CDR3 is CASSPSGVSYNEQFF. The CDR3 coding sequence is TGTGCCAGCTCACCGAGCGGGGTCTCCTACAATGAGCAGTTCTTC.